A selection of T cell receptor beta chains follows, all from one sample in a study of CD8 T cells in ankylosing spondylitis. TCRdb passed the 5' RACE reads through MiXCR, listing each CDR3 protein once. The sample has a few hundred thousand distinct CDR3 sequences, about 11% seen once. Sequencing was performed on blood, either unsorted or a sorted T cell fraction (not recorded which). The receptors shown here come from a male donor with ankylosing spondylitis or in good health (not recorded which). CDR3s include the opening cysteine and the closing phenylalanine or tryptophan. Fields, in order: V gene, CDR3 protein.

v_call: TRBV7-2
cdr3_aa: CASSHLVIAGGDELFF

v_call: TRBV7-2
cdr3_aa: CASSLYGRSYEQYF

v_call: TRBV20-1
cdr3_aa: CSAISPTTTDTQYF

v_call: TRBV11-1
cdr3_aa: CASSRDTYEQYF

v_call: TRBV12-3/TRBV12-4
cdr3_aa: CASSFMPPDRGHTEAFF

v_call: TRBV24-1
cdr3_aa: CATSQTGVDTEAFF

v_call: TRBV11-2
cdr3_aa: CASSFPTSGGGYEQYF

v_call: TRBV29-1
cdr3_aa: CSVPTSGSDEQFF

v_call: TRBV12-3/TRBV12-4
cdr3_aa: CASSPDSTRTDTQYF

v_call: TRBV12-3/TRBV12-4
cdr3_aa: CASGEAGWGQPQHF

v_call: TRBV27
cdr3_aa: CASSLFGGTSSYNSPLHF

v_call: TRBV20-1
cdr3_aa: CSATGLNQPQHF

v_call: TRBV20-1
cdr3_aa: CSARLPGLNTEGEQFF

v_call: TRBV2
cdr3_aa: CASSGASVGGRVQHF

v_call: TRBV20-1
cdr3_aa: CSARDPRTATDTQYF

v_call: TRBV7-2
cdr3_aa: CASSSTRAVSAGELFF

v_call: TRBV12-3/TRBV12-4
cdr3_aa: CASSGDVKYGYTF

v_call: TRBV5-1
cdr3_aa: CASSLVGTPGETQYF

v_call: TRBV30
cdr3_aa: CAWSVDGYNSPLHF

v_call: TRBV20-1
cdr3_aa: CSARGDGGSNQPQHF

v_call: TRBV12-3/TRBV12-4
cdr3_aa: CASSSRDRSLETQYF

v_call: TRBV5-1
cdr3_aa: CASSPNSDSYEQYF

v_call: TRBV27
cdr3_aa: CASSPGTSGADTQYF

v_call: TRBV18
cdr3_aa: CASSPGFSYNEQFF

v_call: TRBV29-1
cdr3_aa: CSVLGRKPYTGELFF

v_call: TRBV27
cdr3_aa: CASSSVGTGNRLTEAFF

v_call: TRBV29-1
cdr3_aa: CSVLGNEQFF

v_call: TRBV2
cdr3_aa: CASSENRGQPQHF

v_call: TRBV18
cdr3_aa: CASRDRDVYTIYF

v_call: TRBV12-5
cdr3_aa: CASGLDTQETQYF

v_call: TRBV6-6
cdr3_aa: CASSSRGAGVFSLLYEQYF

v_call: TRBV7-9
cdr3_aa: CASGDNSPLHF

v_call: TRBV20-1
cdr3_aa: CSARTSGVIYEQYF

v_call: TRBV6-6
cdr3_aa: CASSYLTSYEQYF

v_call: TRBV4-2
cdr3_aa: CASSPGGQGNEQYF

v_call: TRBV2
cdr3_aa: CASADWTGIYNYGYTF

v_call: TRBV3-1
cdr3_aa: CASSLESDYEQYF

v_call: TRBV2
cdr3_aa: CASSEQATGELFF

v_call: TRBV2
cdr3_aa: CASQAQGAGEQFF

v_call: TRBV20-1
cdr3_aa: CSASRSTDTQYF

v_call: TRBV5-1
cdr3_aa: CASSRNPGATSTDTQYF

v_call: TRBV6-1
cdr3_aa: CASRDGDRPNEKLFF